Reported below is one T cell receptor (beta chain). This entry is derived from a study of CD8 T cells in Susac syndrome. Roughly 0.45 to 1 ug RNA was reverse transcribed with random hexamers. The CDR3 of TCR beta was amplified by immunoSEQ multiplex PCR across 54 Vbeta and 13 Jbeta. TCRdb called the immunoSEQ multiplex PCR reads again in MiXCR, with one record for every CDR3 protein. The repertoire holds 150,000 to 200,000 distinct CDR3 sequences, with about 94% as singletons. The authors sequenced TCR beta from blood CD8+ and CD4+ T cells. The CD8+ and CD4+ T cells were negatively isolated, with the TEMRA cells enriched by FACS. The CDR3 contains 14 residues. The V segment lost 2 bases and the J segment 6 bases; nucleotides outside the gene matches: 8. Germline-derived CDR1 and CDR2 are DFQATT and SNEGSKA (reference sequence).

The sequenced sample consisted of CD4+ T cells from PBMCs. The receptor was isolated from a human donor in good health. The chain couples TRBV20-1 to TRBJ2-7; TRBD1 matches at 9 bases. The CDR3 coding sequence is TGCAGTGCTAGATTCAACAGGGGGCGGGTCGAGCAGTACTTC. As protein: CSARFNRGRVEQYF.